Listed below are T cell receptor beta chains from one sample, sequenced in a study of naive and memory T cell subsets. TCRdb passed the UMI-ligation and nested PCR reads through MiXCR, listing each CDR3 protein once. The table shows 130,000 to 150,000 distinct CDR3 sequences, with over 15% occurring only once. Sequenced sample: naive CD4+ T cells from blood. These receptors were taken from a human donor in good health. Each CDR3 is given with its conserved first and last residue.

TRBV4-1,CAISPGPGRAHEQYF
TRBV6-5,CASSLSERYEQYF
TRBV6-2/TRBV6-3,CASSYSYNEQFF
TRBV28,CASSRTPSGSIIGELFF
TRBV7-6,CASSFSANTEAFF
TRBV2,CASSEWRGTLKGDTQYF
TRBV7-2,CASSLIAFSSYNEQFF
TRBV7-3,CASSWLGSSYNEQFF
TRBV24-1,CATSVSLGYGAGELFF
TRBV12-3/TRBV12-4,CASSFRIVNQPQHF
TRBV24-1,CATGGQKDNTDTQYF
TRBV28,CASRGEAPYEQYF
TRBV6-5,CASRSLGNEQFF
TRBV11-2,CASSLRTEEQYF
TRBV7-2,CASSFGQRSGAQHF
TRBV2,CASKGDRSSYEQYF
TRBV7-2,CASSLSLWQTQETQYF
TRBV29-1,CSVEGRRGRDTGELFF
TRBV5-1,CASSPLGSGLLSSYNEQFF
TRBV24-1,CATSVPRSGFGETQYF
TRBV7-2,CASSLSGLGQETQYF
TRBV11-3,CASSLDGGQGDEQFF
TRBV7-9,CASSTSGGMYEQYF
TRBV5-1,CASSLDDIEWNTEAFF
TRBV20-1,CSARAGGPDEQFF
TRBV20-1,CSAGTGVPDTQYF
TRBV28,CASSLSAGGGLYNEQFF
TRBV7-9,CASSYLADTGELFF
TRBV11-2,CASSSRVRLDEQFF
TRBV10-3,CAISGTGDGTQYF
TRBV10-3,CAITQRENTEAFF
TRBV7-9,CASNSGYQETQYF
TRBV7-9,CASSFGPGDPYEQYF
TRBV6-5,CASSYSKGTSGIGEQFF
TRBV28,CASSLAGGAKNIQYF
TRBV10-3,CAISESLGLARSSYNEQFF
TRBV4-2,CASSQVGGNTDTQYF
TRBV7-2,CASSLRWREGGRHNEQFF
TRBV12-3/TRBV12-4,CASSLPGTGHGYTF
TRBV24-1,CATGRVDTGELFF
TRBV5-1,CASSLAVGNTGELFF
TRBV7-9,CASSLAKDSSSYNEQFF
TRBV20-1,CSARDPKRELGNIQYF
TRBV4-1,CASSQVASGSDYEQFF
TRBV6-2/TRBV6-3,CASSWGLAFGELFF
TRBV12-3/TRBV12-4,CASSLDRAVTQYF
TRBV4-3,CASSPLAGTSGRAGTDTQYF
TRBV6-2/TRBV6-3,CASNLGRREEQFF
TRBV28,CASSFQGAGGANVLTF
TRBV29-1,CSVKLAEQFF
TRBV9,CASSVAIAGGGNEQFF
TRBV27,CASSQLAGWKNIQYF
TRBV13,CASSLKVAGGETQYF
TRBV6-6,CASSFPDLDGNTIYF
TRBV27,CASSLSWGNTGELFF